The rows below give T cell receptor beta chains drawn from one sample of a study of shared clonotypes between healthy human individuals. Measured with immunoSEQ multiplex PCR; TCRdb has only the in-frame clones, and not every one. The sample carries some 2,000,000 clones, roughly 94% recorded once. Sequencing was carried out using naive CD8+ T cells sorted from blood. These receptors were taken from a man younger than 35 in good health. CDR3s include the opening cysteine and the closing phenylalanine or tryptophan. The D gene is left open where the match is weak. Expanded clones get a size class; other rows say once, few or many, or leave the size out.

d_gene	j_gene	abundance	v_gene	CDR3aa	CDR3nt
TRBD2	TRBJ2-3	.	TRBV6-1	CASSGRAREGLTDTQYF	TGTGCCAGCAGTGGCAGGGCCCGGGAGGGCCTCACAGATACGCAGTATTTT
.	TRBJ1-1	.	TRBV7-6	CASSLSLNTEAFF	TGTGCCAGCAGCCTAAGTTTAAACACTGAAGCTTTCTTT
.	TRBJ1-5	.	TRBV19	CASLLHVLSNQPQHF	TGTGCCAGCCTCCTTCACGTGTTGAGCAATCAGCCCCAGCATTTT
.	TRBJ2-7	once	TRBV19	CASSIDRAYEQYF	TGTGCCAGTAGTATTGACAGAGCCTACGAGCAGTACTTC
.	TRBJ2-7	once	TRBV9	CASSVDGQGNEQYF	TGTGCCAGCAGCGTAGACGGGCAGGGAAACGAGCAGTACTTC
TRBD1	TRBJ2-7	few	TRBV6-1	CASSSDRVPYEQYF	TGTGCCAGCAGTTCGGACAGGGTCCCCTACGAGCAGTACTTC
.	TRBJ2-7	.	TRBV27	CASSLSSTYSYEQYF	TGTGCCAGCAGTTTATCTTCCACCTACTCCTACGAGCAGTACTTC
.	TRBJ1-5	.	TRBV27	CASSLFLGNQPQHF	TGTGCCAGCAGTTTATTTTTAGGGAACCAGCCCCAGCATTTT
TRBD1	TRBJ1-4	.	TRBV5-4	CASSLRTGGANEKLFF	TGTGCCAGCAGCTTGAGGACAGGGGGCGCGAATGAAAAACTGTTTTTT
TRBD1	TRBJ2-7	.	TRBV19	CASSIVGGGHYEQYF	TGTGCCAGTAGTATAGTAGGGGGCGGACACTACGAGCAGTACTTC
.	TRBJ2-1	.	TRBV6-5	CASSYTLGLGDEQFF	TGTGCCAGCAGTTACACCCTAGGACTTGGGGATGAGCAGTTCTTC
.	TRBJ2-1	.	TRBV2	CASSEWEQVTEQFF	TGTGCCAGCAGTGAATGGGAACAGGTTACCGAGCAGTTCTTC
.	TRBJ2-1	.	TRBV27	CASSLGGANEQFF	TGTGCCAGCAGTTTGGGGGGGGCCAATGAGCAGTTCTTC
.	TRBJ1-2	.	TRBV2	CASRELIQVNYGYTF	TGTGCCAGCAGGGAACTAATACAAGTGAACTATGGCTACACCTTC
.	TRBJ2-2	.	TRBV5-8	CASIMPGQLTGELFF	TGTGCCAGCATCATGCCGGGACAACTCACCGGGGAGCTGTTTTTT
TRBD1	TRBJ2-7	.	TRBV11-2	CASSVTGTGALEQYF	TGTGCCAGCAGCGTCACCGGGACAGGGGCCTTAGAGCAGTACTTC
.	TRBJ2-7	.	TRBV11-1	CASSLVGGSYEQYF	TGTGCCAGCAGCTTAGTCGGGGGTTCCTACGAGCAGTACTTC
.	TRBJ2-7	.	TRBV15	CATSPWGGEDSYEQYF	TGTGCCACCAGCCCATGGGGCGGGGAGGACTCCTACGAGCAGTACTTC
.	TRBJ2-5	.	TRBV30	CAWRYLGETQYF	TGTGCCTGGAGGTATCTGGGGGAGACCCAGTACTTC
.	TRBJ2-5	.	TRBV20-1	CSAKRGETQYF	TGCAGTGCAAAGAGGGGAGAGACCCAGTACTTC
TRBD2	TRBJ2-3	.	TRBV7-9	CASSPGPQLAGRTDTQYF	TGTGCCAGCAGTCCGGGACCGCAACTAGCGGGTCGCACAGATACGCAGTATTTT
TRBD1	TRBJ1-1	.	TRBV19	CASSLTGTGGSAEAFF	TGTGCCAGTAGTCTCACCGGGACAGGGGGGAGTGCTGAAGCTTTCTTT
.	TRBJ2-7	.	TRBV7-9	CASSSYVTGNSYEQYF	TGTGCCAGCAGCTCTTACGTGACAGGCAACTCCTACGAGCAGTACTTC
.	TRBJ1-2	.	TRBV10-3	CAISESVAPNYGYTF	TGTGCCATCAGTGAGTCGGTCGCGCCTAACTATGGCTACACCTTC
TRBD2	TRBJ2-3	.	TRBV10-2	CASSPTSGSDTQYF	TGCGCCAGCAGTCCAACTAGCGGGAGTGATACGCAGTATTTT
.	TRBJ2-4	.	TRBV5-1	CASTPGAGGKNIQYF	TGCGCCAGCACCCCAGGGGCAGGTGGCAAAAACATTCAGTACTTC
TRBD1	TRBJ2-7	.	TRBV4-1	CASSQDNGQGANYEQYF	TGCGCCAGCAGCCAAGATAACGGCCAGGGGGCAAATTACGAGCAGTACTTC
.	TRBJ2-3	.	TRBV11-2	CASSLEASDTQYF	TGTGCCAGCAGCTTAGAAGCATCAGATACGCAGTATTTT
.	TRBJ2-4	.	TRBV6-5	CASSYGPSFGQYF	TGTGCCAGCAGTTACGGGCCGTCTTTCGGTCAGTACTTC
TRBD1	TRBJ2-5	.	TRBV7-9	CASSLRQGPTQETQYF	TGTGCCAGCAGCTTGCGACAGGGGCCAACCCAAGAGACCCAGTACTTC
.	TRBJ1-2	.	TRBV28	CASSPSWADYGYTF	TGTGCCAGCAGTCCCTCGTGGGCCGACTATGGCTACACCTTC
.	TRBJ1-4	.	TRBV19	CASRSEQGLLWEKLFF	TGTGCCAGTAGATCGGAACAGGGCCTCCTATGGGAAAAACTGTTTTTT
TRBD2	TRBJ2-3	.	TRBV27	CASSSTSKGTDTQYF	TGTGCCAGCAGTTCGACTAGCAAAGGCACAGATACGCAGTATTTT
.	TRBJ1-4	once	TRBV7-8	CASSQDTNEKLFF	TGTGCCAGCAGCCAGGATACTAATGAAAAACTGTTTTTT
.	TRBJ2-3	.	TRBV10-2	CASSEGDTQYF	TGCGCCAGCAGCGAGGGCGATACGCAGTATTTT
.	TRBJ2-7	.	TRBV5-5	CASSLDGVLYEQYF	TGTGCCAGCAGCTTGGACGGAGTTCTCTACGAGCAGTACTTC
.	TRBJ2-7	.	TRBV11-2	CASSLVRQTYEQYF	TGTGCCAGCAGCTTAGTTCGGCAGACCTACGAGCAGTACTTC
TRBD2	TRBJ2-5	.	TRBV5-1	CASSGRLAGLQETQYF	TGCGCCAGCAGCGGACGACTAGCGGGGTTGCAAGAGACCCAGTACTTC
.	TRBJ1-5	.	TRBV11-2	CASSLYPGPDQPQHF	TGTGCCAGCAGCTTATACCCTGGGCCCGATCAGCCCCAGCATTTT
.	TRBJ1-3	.	TRBV7-9	CASSQYSALETTIYF	TGTGCCAGCAGCCAGTACTCCGCTCTGGAAACCACCATATATTTT
TRBD1	TRBJ2-3	.	TRBV6-5	CASSFDRGSPDTQYF	TGTGCCAGCAGTTTCGACAGGGGGAGTCCAGATACGCAGTATTTT
.	TRBJ1-2	.	TRBV30	CAWEGVYGYTF	TGTGCCTGGGAAGGGGTATATGGCTACACCTTC